Listed below are T cell receptor beta chains from one sample, sequenced in a study of T cell responses to AZD1222 COVID-19 vaccine. Profiled with immunoSEQ multiplex PCR; TCRdb holds only in-frame clones, not every one. The table includes approximately 70,000 clones, around 86% detected once. Material: peripheral blood, obtained on day 0 of AZD1222 vaccination. The receptors were gathered from an adult in good health. Both conserved end residues are trimmed from each CDR3. Each record gives: CDR3 protein, V gene.

CDR3: ASSASGLAGGNEQF
V: TRBV5-1

CDR3: ASSYTQIAEAF
V: TRBV7-6

CDR3: ASSQDRLAGGDTQY
V: TRBV3-1/TRBV3-2

CDR3: ASPRVSPLH
V: TRBV28

CDR3: SARDGFRQY
V: TRBV20-1

CDR3: ASSSAGVGYEQY
V: TRBV5-1

CDR3: ASSLPGRNSPLH
V: TRBV5-8

CDR3: ASSSGTFGNTIY
V: TRBV7-2

CDR3: ASSLGSGFTDTQY
V: TRBV27

CDR3: ASAISGTGTEAF
V: TRBV28

CDR3: ASSLGQGLDGYT
V: TRBV5-4

CDR3: ASSHRTGNGYT
V: TRBV4-3

CDR3: ASSFSGFSTDTQY
V: TRBV11-2

CDR3: AISDSGDAGNTIY
V: TRBV10-3

CDR3: ASREGPSGYEQY
V: TRBV28

CDR3: ASSSDTYEQY
V: TRBV5-1

CDR3: ASRQSPRETQY
V: TRBV6-5

CDR3: ASSPLDQETQY
V: TRBV27

CDR3: ASSHPGTGNYGYT
V: TRBV4-1

CDR3: ASSFDNNYGYT
V: TRBV18

CDR3: ASGLGGVSHGEQF
V: TRBV12-5

CDR3: ASSWPTTNEKLF
V: TRBV28

CDR3: ASSHPGPDSGNTIY
V: TRBV7-2

CDR3: ASSLEDSRTYSYEQY
V: TRBV11-2

CDR3: AWSGSYNSPLH
V: TRBV30

CDR3: ASSVAGVGETQY
V: TRBV9

CDR3: ASSLTFGVTEAF
V: TRBV7-3

CDR3: ASSLFQRAHTQY
V: TRBV27

CDR3: ASSPASGGYYEQY
V: TRBV28

CDR3: ATSDLGTYYGYT
V: TRBV24-1

CDR3: ASSLNGDTQY
V: TRBV28

CDR3: ASSLAVDSQGEAF
V: TRBV5-1

CDR3: AWSRTLHQPQH
V: TRBV30

CDR3: ASSSRQGTYEQY
V: TRBV5-4

CDR3: ASSLWSGAGNTIY
V: TRBV28

CDR3: ASSLVRRNTEAF
V: TRBV28

CDR3: ASSLTPSGGHADTQY
V: TRBV5-1

CDR3: AISDLVGNTEAF
V: TRBV10-3

CDR3: ASSIRINEKLF
V: TRBV19

CDR3: ASSEMGVTIY
V: TRBV25-1

CDR3: AWSSTSNQPQH
V: TRBV30

CDR3: ASSGGTALVATNEKLF
V: TRBV6-1

CDR3: ASSPHSTGYYEQY
V: TRBV27

CDR3: AWSKGSEDIQY
V: TRBV30

CDR3: ASSLKWDSSYEQY
V: TRBV27